Listed here are 28 T cell receptor beta chains from one sample, sequenced in a study of CD8 T cells in ankylosing spondylitis. Each CDR3 protein is one row after TCRdb ran MiXCR on the 5' RACE reads. This sample carries around 150,000 distinct CDR3 sequences, around 16% of them seen once, and the ten largest clones take about 8.2%. Sequenced input: blood, either unsorted or a sorted T cell fraction (not recorded which). These receptors were obtained from a male donor with ankylosing spondylitis or in good health (not recorded which).

In this sample, this clonotype turned up many times. The chain has TRBV5-1 and TRBJ2-1; possible D gene TRBD2, 5 bases. CDR1 is SGHRS, CDR2 YFSETQ, per germline. This CDR3 has 15 amino acids. The V and J ends lost 4 bases and 8 bases respectively, with 19 bases between them. Written as DNA, the CDR3 is TGCGCCAGCAGCGGCCCTAGCTCGTCTAACGATGAGCAGTTCTTC. The encoded protein is CASSGPSSSNDEQFF.

This clonotype was recorded a few times. The V call is TRBV12-3 or TRBV12-4, the J call TRBJ2-7; 12 bases align to TRBD2. This CDR3 region has 15 residues. V lost 5 bases and J lost 2; bases outside the gene matches: 4. CDR3 DNA sequence: TGTGCCAGCAGTGGGGGACTAGCGGGCACCTACGAGCAGTACTTC. Protein product: CASSGGLAGTYEQYF.

The V call is TRBV18, the J call TRBJ2-5; D not resolved. The CDR3 has 12 amino acids. Germline V gives CDR1 KGHSH, CDR2 LQKENI. Trimming shortened V by 1 base and J by 5 bases, and 5 bases separated the two germline ends. The CDR3 sequence is CASSPQDETQYF. CDR3 sequence (DNA): TGTGCCAGCTCACCACAGGACGAGACCCAGTACTTC. The entire variable domain, with the rest obtained from reference TRBV18 and TRBJ2-5, is as follows: NAGVMQNPRHLVRRRGQEARLRCSPMKGHSHVYWYRQLPEEGLKFMVYLQKENIIDESGMPKERFSAEFPKEGPSILRIQQVVRGDSAAYFCASSPQDETQYFGPGTRLLVL.

There are many counts of this clonotype. The V call is TRBV14, the J call TRBJ2-7; D remains ambiguous. This CDR3 has 14 amino acids. The germline V and J ends were trimmed by 2 bases and 4 bases, with 12 bases remaining between them. Looked up from germline, CDR1 is SGHDN and CDR2 is FVKESK. The CDR3 DNA follows: TGTGCCAGCAGCCAATTGCAATATCCATACGAGCAGTACTTC. Its translation: CASSQLQYPYEQYF.

A few counts support this clonotype. The rearrangement links TRBV3-1 to TRBJ2-1, with D perhaps being TRBD1 or TRBD2 (5 bases each). Trimming left V 4 bases short and J 4 bases short, with 17 bases between. CDR1 and CDR2 from the germline V gene are LGHDT and YNNKEL (reference sequence). The CDR3 covers 16 residues. The CDR3 is CASSPAGTENYNEQFF. In DNA, the CDR3 is TGTGCCAGCAGCCCCGCTGGGACGGAGAATTACAATGAGCAGTTCTTC.

This clonotype was picked up a small number of times. J is TRBJ2-3 and V is TRBV9, with D uncertain. The CDR3 is 15 residues long. Trimming left V 0 bases short and J 0 bases short, with 8 bases between. Looked up from germline, CDR1 is SGDLS and CDR2 is YYNGEE. CDR3 region: CASSVGEISTDTQYF. The DNA for the CDR3 is TGTGCCAGCAGCGTAGGGGAAATTAGCACAGATACGCAGTATTTT.

The DNA for the CDR3 is TGTGCCATCAGTGAGTCGGATGGGATGTCGCAGCCCCAGCATTTT. The encoded protein is CAISESDGMSQPQHF. This sequence joins TRBV10-3 and TRBJ1-5; the D is unclear. V gave up 0 bases and J gave up 7 bases, with 13 bases separating them. This CDR3 contains 15 residues. Germline V gene data show CDR1 as ENHRY and CDR2 as SYGVKD.

J is TRBJ2-7 and V is TRBV3-1, with D possibly TRBD2 on 5 matching bases. Trimming left V 0 bases short and J 4 bases short, with 19 bases between. The germline CDR1 and CDR2 sequences are LGHDT and YNNKEL (reference sequence). CDR3 size: 17 residues. CDR3 amino acids: CASSQDFRQKDYYEQYF. In DNA, the CDR3 is TGTGCCAGCAGCCAAGATTTTCGGCAGAAAGACTATTACGAGCAGTACTTC.

The V call is TRBV7-9, the J call TRBJ2-1; D is ambiguous. The CDR3 has 13 amino acids. V lost 1 base, J lost 15 bases, and 16 bases lay in between. The germline V gene has CDR1 SEHNR and CDR2 FQNEAQ (reference sequence). This chain's CDR3 is CASSLDGLLYRFF. CDR3 DNA: TGTGCCAGCAGCTTAGACGGTCTGCTGTATAGGTTCTTC.

This clonotype was seen ten or more times. The V gene is TRBV5-1, the J gene TRBJ2-1; 9 nucleotides match TRBD2. The CDR3 sequence is 15 residues long. V lost 0 bases and J lost 5; bases outside the gene matches: 3. The germline gives CDR1 SGHRS, CDR2 YFSETQ. CDR3 loop: CASSLVLAGNNEQFF. CDR3 in DNA: TGCGCCAGCAGCTTGGTTCTAGCGGGGAACAATGAGCAGTTCTTC.

This clonotype was counted once. A junction boundary mismatches the germline segment, possibly from a read error. The chain has TRBV6-1 and TRBJ2-1; D gene ambiguous. Germline lookup yields CDR1 MNHNS and CDR2 SASEGT. CDR3 length: 14 amino acids. DNA of the CDR3: TGTGCCAGCAGTGAAGCTCGCTCGTACACTGAGCAGTTCTTC. It yields the protein CASSEARSYTEQFF.

The table lists this clonotype with many counts. CDR3 DNA: TGTGCCAGCAGTCCGGAGGGCCCCCACGGCTACACCTTC. Its translation: CASSPEGPHGYTF. The chain recombines TRBV12-3 or TRBV12-4 with TRBJ1-2; D gene unclear. The CDR3 is 13 amino acids. Between the trimmed V and J ends, which lost 5 bases and 8 bases, there was a span of 15 bases.

This clonotype was seen more than once but under ten times. The V and J genes are TRBV5-1 and TRBJ1-1; D is undetermined. The CDR3 loop spans 15 amino acids. Looked up from germline, CDR1 is SGHRS and CDR2 is YFSETQ. Trimming shortened V by 2 bases and J by 0 bases, and 11 bases separated the two germline ends. In DNA form, the CDR3 reads TGCGCCAGCAGCTTCAGCCAAGGAGTGAACACTGAAGCTTTCTTT. It codes for CASSFSQGVNTEAFF.

This rearrangement joins TRBV30 to TRBJ2-7; D ambiguous. Between the trimmed V and J ends, which lost 8 bases and 6 bases, there was a span of 17 bases. CDR3 length: 12 residues. Germline CDR1 is GTSNPN and CDR2 is SVGIG (reference sequence). The CDR3 nucleotides read TGTGCCGGCGGCGATCCCACCCTCGAGCAGTACTTC. Its translation is CAGGDPTLEQYF.

This clonotype has ten or more counts. This chain uses TRBV5-4 with TRBJ2-7, with D tentatively TRBD1 (5 bases). The ends were cut back, 5 bases at V and 4 bases at J, with 16 bases in the middle. The length of the CDR3 is 14 residues. Germline V gene data show CDR1 as SGHNT and CDR2 as YYREEE (reference sequence). The CDR3 DNA reads TGTGCCAGCAGTAGAGGCAGGGATCTGTACGAGCAGTACTTC. Amino acids: CASSRGRDLYEQYF.

The chain is built from TRBV10-3 and TRBJ2-3; weak D call: TRBD2 (5 bases). Looked up from germline, CDR1 is ENHRY and CDR2 is SYGVKD. The CDR3 has 15 residues. The V and J ends lost 0 bases and 3 bases respectively, with 10 bases between them. The CDR3 loop reads CAISESGGGTDTQYF. CDR3 DNA: TGTGCCATCAGTGAGTCGGGCGGAGGAACAGATACGCAGTATTTT.

The chain carries TRBV15 and TRBJ2-7, with a possible D match to TRBD2 (5 bases). The germline CDR1 and CDR2 sequences are LNHNV and YYDKDF (reference sequence). CDR3 length: 12 residues. V was shortened by 0 bases and J by 8 bases, with 8 bases between the two germline ends. This CDR3 reads CATSREIGKQYF. CDR3 nucleotide sequence: TGTGCCACCAGCAGAGAGATCGGGAAGCAGTACTTC.

CDR3 DNA sequence: TGTGCCAGCAGCTTCGGGGGGTGGGACACTGAAGCTTTCTTT. Translating gives CASSFGGWDTEAFF. The chain has TRBV7-2 and TRBJ1-1; perhaps TRBD1 as D (5 bases). CDR1 SGHTA and CDR2 FQGNSA come from the germline V gene. Trimming left V 3 bases short and J 3 bases short, with 11 bases between. CDR3 length: 14 residues.

This chain links TRBV4-2 with TRBJ1-3; 7 bases match TRBD1. CDR1 is LGHNA, CDR2 YNFKEQ, per germline. With 2 bases clipped from V and 4 bases from J, the junction kept 5 bases outside the gene matches. The CDR3 is 15 amino acids. The CDR3 DNA reads TGTGCCAGCAGCCAAACTCCGGGACAGGGAAACACCATATATTTT. Protein product: CASSQTPGQGNTIYF.

This clonotype was counted only a few times. The chain has TRBV9 and TRBJ2-2; D tentatively reads TRBD1 or TRBD2 (6 bases each). CDR1 and CDR2 from the germline V gene are SGDLS and YYNGEE. The ends were cut back, 3 bases at V and 4 bases at J, with 10 bases in the middle. The CDR3 runs to 14 residues. The CDR3 region has the DNA TGTGCCAGCAGCGGGGGGGCATTCACCGGGGAGCTGTTTTTT. As protein: CASSGGAFTGELFF.

This clonotype was observed many times. In DNA form, the CDR3 reads TGCGCCAGCAGCTTGAGGACAGGGAACACTGAAGCTTTCTTT. Translated: CASSLRTGNTEAFF. The V and J genes are TRBV5-1 and TRBJ1-1, with TRBD1 matching over 7 bases. The germline V gene encodes CDR1 SGHRS and CDR2 YFSETQ. The CDR3 totals 14 residues. Trimming cost V 1 base and J 1 base; bases outside gene matches: 1.

The V gene is TRBV28, the J gene TRBJ2-5, with no clear D. V was pared by 2 bases and J by 3 bases, with 10 bases between. Germline V lookup: CDR1 MDHEN, CDR2 SYDVKM. This CDR3 comprises 14 residues. Here the CDR3 reads CASSLVSLKETQYF. Written as DNA, the CDR3 is TGTGCCAGCAGTTTAGTCAGCTTAAAAGAGACCCAGTACTTC. Variable domain in full (rest from reference TRBV28 and TRBJ2-5): DVKVTQSSRYLVKRTGEKVFLECVQDMDHENMFWYRQDPGLGLRLIYFSYDVKMKEKGDIPEGYSVSREKKERFSLILESASTNQTSMYLCASSLVSLKETQYFGPGTRLLVL.

The rearrangement uses TRBV28 and TRBJ2-7; D unresolved. Per germline, CDR1 MDHEN and CDR2 SYDVKM. The CDR3 is 9 amino acids. Trimming took off 11 bases at V and 2 bases at J, with 4 bases between the two ends. DNA for the CDR3: TGTGCCGATACCTACGAGCAGTACTTC. Its translation: CADTYEQYF.

The V gene is TRBV28, the J gene TRBJ2-7, with TRBD2 as a possible D gene (6 bases). CDR1 is MDHEN, CDR2 SYDVKM, per germline. V dropped 3 bases and J dropped 7 bases, with 13 bases sitting between them. This CDR3 spans 13 amino acids. Written as DNA, the CDR3 is TGTGCCAGCAGTTTCATCGGGGGTTTGGAGCAGTACTTC. Translating it yields CASSFIGGLEQYF.

This clonotype was recorded many times. V and J are TRBV27 and TRBJ1-2; D gene unclear. The CDR3 totals 14 residues. CDR1 and CDR2 from the germline V gene are MNHEY and SMNVEV (reference sequence). The ends were cut back, 5 bases at V and 8 bases at J, with 18 bases in the middle. CDR3 DNA sequence: TGTGCCAGCAGTCTTTCCCCCCTCGGGGTCGGCTACACCTTC. This encodes CASSLSPLGVGYTF.

This clonotype showed up many times. As DNA, the CDR3 is TGTGCCAGCAGTGCTTACTTGACAGGGACGGGAGATACGCAGTATTTT. It yields the protein CASSAYLTGTGDTQYF. The J gene is TRBJ2-3, the V gene TRBV2, with 7 bases that match TRBD1. The CDR3 runs 16 residues. Germline V gene lookup returns CDR1 SNHLY and CDR2 FYNNEI. J was trimmed by 5 bases and V by 4 bases; bases with no gene match: 12.

This clonotype was counted many times. V gene TRBV20-1 combines with J gene TRBJ2-3, with TRBD2 matching 11 bases. Losses at the gene ends were 5 bases for V and 5 bases for J; bases not matched to a gene: 6. In germline, CDR1 is DFQATT, CDR2 SNEGSKA (reference sequence). The CDR3 loop spans 14 amino acids. Written as DNA, the CDR3 is TGCAGTGCTCCCCCGGGACTAGCGGTAGATACGCAGTATTTT. Amino acid sequence: CSAPPGLAVDTQYF.

This clonotype has just a few counts. V and J are TRBV4-2 and TRBJ1-1, with D perhaps TRBD1 (6 bases). Looked up from germline, CDR1 is LGHNA and CDR2 is YNFKEQ. V was pared by 4 bases and J by 3 bases, with 18 bases between. This CDR3 is 16 amino acids long. The CDR3 loop reads CASSPYRAAPDTEAFF. CDR3 bases: TGTGCCAGCAGCCCATACAGGGCCGCCCCAGACACTGAAGCTTTCTTT.